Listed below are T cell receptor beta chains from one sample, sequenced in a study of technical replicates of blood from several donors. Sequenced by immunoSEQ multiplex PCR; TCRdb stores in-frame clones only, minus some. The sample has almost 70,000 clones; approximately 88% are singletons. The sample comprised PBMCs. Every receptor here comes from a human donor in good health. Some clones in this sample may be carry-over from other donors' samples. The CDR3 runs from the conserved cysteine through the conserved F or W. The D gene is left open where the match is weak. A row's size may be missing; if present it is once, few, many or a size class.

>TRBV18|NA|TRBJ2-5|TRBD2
TGTGCCAGCCAAGTGCTAGCGGGAGTTGAGACCCAGTACTTC
CASQVLAGVETQYF
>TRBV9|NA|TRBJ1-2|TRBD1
TGTGCCAGCAGCGTAGGAGGGGGCCTCAGTGGCTACACCTTC
CASSVGGGLSGYTF
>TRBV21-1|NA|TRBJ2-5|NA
TGTGCCAGCAGCGACGGACTAGCGGGCTACCAAGAGACCCAGTACTTC
CASSDGLAGYQETQYF
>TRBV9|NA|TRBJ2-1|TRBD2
TGTGCCAGCAGCGTAGGTAGCGGGTCCGGAACCTACAATGAGCAGTTCTTC
CASSVGSGSGTYNEQFF
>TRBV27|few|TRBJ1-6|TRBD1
TGTGCCAGCAGTTTCCAAACCGGACAGGGTCTGAGGAATTCACCCCTCCACTTT
CASSFQTGQGLRNSPLHF
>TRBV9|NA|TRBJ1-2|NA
TGTGCCAGCAGCTTTCCACCGCAGGGCGTTTTTCGTGGCTACACCTTC
CASSFPPQGVFRGYTF
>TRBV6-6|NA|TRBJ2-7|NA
TGTGCCAGCAGGGGGACATCGGGCTCCTACGAGCAGTACTTC
CASRGTSGSYEQYF
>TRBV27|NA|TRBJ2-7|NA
TGTGCCGGCCCGCGTACGGGGAGACCCTACGAGCAGTACTTC
CAGPRTGRPYEQYF
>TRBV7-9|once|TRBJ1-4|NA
TGTGCCAGCAGCTTACAAGGGACATTAGCAACTAATGAAAAACTGTTTTTT
CASSLQGTLATNEKLFF
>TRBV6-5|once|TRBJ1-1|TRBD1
TGTGCCAGCAGTACTGGGACAGGGGGCAGAACTGAAGCTTTCTTT
CASSTGTGGRTEAFF
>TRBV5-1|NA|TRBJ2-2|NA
TGCGCCAGCAGCGACTCGGCTGGGACTAACACCGGGGAGCTGTTTTTT
CASSDSAGTNTGELFF
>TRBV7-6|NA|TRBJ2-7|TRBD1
TGTGCCAGCAGCTTAGCGACAGGGGGAGAGCAGTACTTC
CASSLATGGEQYF
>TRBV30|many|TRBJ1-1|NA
TGTGCCTGGAGGGTCGAGGGCCCTGAAGCTTTCTTT
CAWRVEGPEAFF
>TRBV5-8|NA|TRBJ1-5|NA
TGTGCCAGCAGCCGGAGGGCAGAACATAGCAATCAGCCCCAGCATTTT
CASSRRAEHSNQPQHF
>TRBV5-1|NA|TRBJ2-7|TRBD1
TGCGCCAGCAGCCTCCTGGGGACAGGCTCCTACGAGCAGTACTTC
CASSLLGTGSYEQYF
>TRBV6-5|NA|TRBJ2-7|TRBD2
TGTGCCAGCAGTGCTAGCGGGAGAAACTACGAGCAGTACTTC
CASSASGRNYEQYF
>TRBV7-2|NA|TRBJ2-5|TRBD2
TGTGCCAGCAGCCCCGCCGGGACTAGCGGGAGGATAGAGACCCAGTACTTC
CASSPAGTSGRIETQYF
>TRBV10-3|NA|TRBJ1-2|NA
TGTGCCCCCTGGGTGGAGGACTTTCTAGGCCACTATGGCTACACCTTC
CAPWVEDFLGHYGYTF
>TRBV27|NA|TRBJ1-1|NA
TGTGCCAGCAGTTTATTAGGCGGGACTGAAGCTTTCTTT
CASSLLGGTEAFF
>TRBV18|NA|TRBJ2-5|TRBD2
TGTGCCAGCTCAAGAACTAGCGGGACACAAGAGACCCAGTACTTC
CASSRTSGTQETQYF
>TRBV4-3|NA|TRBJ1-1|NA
TGCGCCAGCAGCCAAGAAGTTGGTACCGGGGGCACTGAAGCTTTCTTT
CASSQEVGTGGTEAFF
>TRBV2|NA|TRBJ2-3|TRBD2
TGTGCCAGCAGACCGGGACTAGCGGGAGGGTCGGCAGATACGCAGTATTTT
CASRPGLAGGSADTQYF
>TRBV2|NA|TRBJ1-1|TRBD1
TGTGCCAGCAGTAGACAGGGGGATGTAGCTTTCTTT
CASSRQGDVAFF
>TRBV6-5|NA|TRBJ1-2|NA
TGTGCCAGCAGTTCCTCGAGGGGCTACACCTTC
CASSSSRGYTF
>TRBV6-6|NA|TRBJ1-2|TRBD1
TGTGCCAGCAGACCACGGGACAGCTATAACTATGGCTACACCTTC
CASRPRDSYNYGYTF
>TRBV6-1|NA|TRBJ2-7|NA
TGTGCCAGCAGTGCAACAGGGTACTACGAGCAGTACTTC
CASSATGYYEQYF
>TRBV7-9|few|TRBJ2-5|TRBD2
TGTGCCAGCAGCCCCCTTGAGGGGCTAGCGGGGGTCCAAGAGACCCAGTACTTC
CASSPLEGLAGVQETQYF
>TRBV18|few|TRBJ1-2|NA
TGTGCCAGCTCACCACCGGTCAGGGTGGTATATGGCTACACCTTC
CASSPPVRVVYGYTF
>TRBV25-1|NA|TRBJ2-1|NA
TGTGCCAGCAGTAAGACAGGCGGCTCCTACAATGAGCAGTTCTTC
CASSKTGGSYNEQFF
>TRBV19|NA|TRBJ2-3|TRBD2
TGTGCCAGTAGTATCCTAGCGGGGCCCACAGATACGCAGTATTTT
CASSILAGPTDTQYF
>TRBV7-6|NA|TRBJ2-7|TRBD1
TGTGCCAGCAGCCGAAGGGACAGCAGCCTTTACGAGCAGTACTTC
CASSRRDSSLYEQYF
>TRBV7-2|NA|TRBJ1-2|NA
TGTGCCAGCAGCTTGGGCAAACTTAACTATGGCTACACCTTC
CASSLGKLNYGYTF
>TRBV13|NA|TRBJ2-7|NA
TGTGCCAGCAGCCGGAGGGGTACAGCTTACGAGCAGTACTTC
CASSRRGTAYEQYF
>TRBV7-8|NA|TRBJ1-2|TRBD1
TGTGCCAGCAGCTTAGTATCTGGAGGGACAGGGTTTAATTATGGCTACACCTTC
CASSLVSGGTGFNYGYTF
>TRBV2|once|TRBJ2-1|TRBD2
TGTGCCAGCAGTGAAGGGGTAGCGGGAGGTCCATACAATGAGCAGTTCTTC
CASSEGVAGGPYNEQFF
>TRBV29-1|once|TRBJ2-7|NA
TGCAGCGTTGAGAGGCAGGGATCCTACGAGCAGTACTTC
CSVERQGSYEQYF
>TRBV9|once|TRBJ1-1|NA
TGTGCCAGCAGCCCAAGGGGATTACCGAACACTGAAGCTTTCTTT
CASSPRGLPNTEAFF
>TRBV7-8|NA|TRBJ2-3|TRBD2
TGTGCCAGCAGCTTAGCGGCCGGGAAGGGGCTAGCGGGTTATACAGATACGCAGTATTTT
CASSLAAGKGLAGYTDTQYF
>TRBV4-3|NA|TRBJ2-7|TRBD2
TGCGCCAGCAGCCAAGTACTAGCGGGGTACGAGCAGTACTTC
CASSQVLAGYEQYF
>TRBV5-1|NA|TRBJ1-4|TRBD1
TGCGCCAGCAGCTCCCCGGGACAGGGGGCAGGTAATGAAAAACTGTTTTTT
CASSSPGQGAGNEKLFF
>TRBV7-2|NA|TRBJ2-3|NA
TGTGCCAGCAGCGTAAGACTAGTTGCAGATACGCAGTATTTT
CASSVRLVADTQYF
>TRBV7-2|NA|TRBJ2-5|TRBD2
TGTGCCAGCAGCTTAAGGAGCGGGAGTCGGGAGACCCAGTACTTC
CASSLRSGSRETQYF
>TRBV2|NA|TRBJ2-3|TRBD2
TGTGCCAGCAAGCTAGCGGAGAAAGATACGCAGTATTTT
CASKLAEKDTQYF
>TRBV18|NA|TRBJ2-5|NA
TGTGCCAGCTCACCACGGGCCCAAGAGACCCAGTACTTC
CASSPRAQETQYF
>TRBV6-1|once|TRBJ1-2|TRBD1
TGTGCCAGCTCATTCGAGGGGGCCGGCTACACCTTC
CASSFEGAGYTF
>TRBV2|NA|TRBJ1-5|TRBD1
TGTGCCAGCAGTGTAGAAGGGGGCCAGCCCCAGCATTTT
CASSVEGGQPQHF
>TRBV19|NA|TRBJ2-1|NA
TGTGCCAGTAGTACCGACAGGTTATACAATGAGCAGTTCTTC
CASSTDRLYNEQFF
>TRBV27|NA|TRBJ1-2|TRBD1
TGTGCCAGCAGTTTAAAGGGGACAGGGGATGTAGGAGATGGCTACACCTTC
CASSLKGTGDVGDGYTF
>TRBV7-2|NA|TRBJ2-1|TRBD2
TGTGCCAGCAGCTCAAGGATAGCGGGGGGGGCAGGAGAGCAGTTCTTC
CASSSRIAGGAGEQFF
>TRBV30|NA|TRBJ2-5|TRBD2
TGTGCCACCTCCGGACTAGCGGGATCGGGGACCCAGTACTTC
CATSGLAGSGTQYF
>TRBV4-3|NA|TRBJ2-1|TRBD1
TGCGCCAGCAGCCGGACAGGGGGCAATGAGCAGTTCTTC
CASSRTGGNEQFF
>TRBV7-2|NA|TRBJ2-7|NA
TGTGCCAGCAGCTTGTGGGCGTACGAGCAGTACTTC
CASSLWAYEQYF
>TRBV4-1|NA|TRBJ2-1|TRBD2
TGCGCCAGCAGCCAAGATCGGGCTAGCGGGGCCTACAATGAGCAGTTCTTC
CASSQDRASGAYNEQFF